Each of the 21 T cell receptor beta chains below was sequenced from the same sample in a study of T cells after posttransplantation cyclophosphamide. Sampled 1 year posttransplant, controls received myeloablative marrow transplants, methotrexate and a calcineurin inhibitor. Sequencing was performed with immunoSEQ multiplex PCR; in TCRdb, only in-frame clones are kept and a portion is missing. The top ten clones hold less than 5% of a sample with 7,500 to 10,000 clones, roughly 90% of them seen once. Here the sequenced sample was PBMCs, taken about 430 days after allogeneic stem cell transplant with calcineurin inhibitor and methotrexate. Receptor source: a male patient in his fifties who received an allogeneic stem cell transplant from an unrelated donor, was CMV-positive, and had chronic GVHD only. Some T cells may have come from the graft donor.

The chain combines TRBV7-2 with TRBJ1-5; a weak D match, TRBD1 (5 bases). Germline CDR1 is SGHTA and CDR2 is FQGNSA. The CDR3 sequence is 16 residues long. V was cut by 1 base and J by 4 bases, with 14 bases left in between. CDR3 in amino acids: CASSLGGAGHNQPQHF. In DNA, the CDR3 is TGTGCCAGCAGCTTAGGTGGGGCAGGTCATAATCAGCCCCAGCATTTT.

This chain uses TRBV14 with TRBJ2-4; D perhaps matches TRBD1 (6 bases). The CDR3 is 18 residues long. Trimming left V 0 bases short and J 1 base short, with 16 bases between. The germline V gene has CDR1 SGHDN and CDR2 FVKESK. CDR3 nucleotides: TGTGCCAGCAGCCAAGAGGGGCAGGGGAATAGGGCCAAAAACATTCAGTACTTC. Translated, it gives CASSQEGQGNRAKNIQYF.

J is TRBJ1-5 and V is TRBV4-1; D gene ambiguous. The CDR3 covers 14 residues. The germline V gene has CDR1 MGHRA and CDR2 YSYEKL. Trimming left V 0 bases short and J 7 bases short, with 10 bases between. The CDR3 DNA is TGCGCCAGCAGCCAAGAGGAGGGATGGCAGCCCCAGCATTTT. This sequence encodes CASSQEEGWQPQHF.

V is TRBV15 and J is TRBJ2-6; D gene ambiguous. In germline, CDR1 is LNHNV, CDR2 YYDKDF (reference sequence). The CDR3 spans 15 residues. V shed 0 bases and J shed 2 bases, with 5 bases lying between them. The DNA of the CDR3 is TGTGCCACCAGCAGAGATGAGGCTGGGGCCAACGTCCTGACTTTC. Translating it yields CATSRDEAGANVLTF.

CDR3 DNA: TGCGCCAGCAGCCAAGCCCCACTAGCGGGAGCCACCGGGGAGCTGTTTTTT. Translation: CASSQAPLAGATGELFF. This chain connects TRBV4-3 to TRBJ2-2; TRBD2 matches at 11 bases. Looked up from germline, CDR1 is LGHNA and CDR2 is YSLEER. The CDR3 runs 17 residues. V was clipped by 1 base and J by 4 bases; unmatched bases: 5.

The chain joins TRBV7-8 to TRBJ2-3; 8 bases align to TRBD2. The V gene end was trimmed by 5 bases and the J gene end by 0 bases; junction bases not matched to a gene: 13. Germline V gene lookup returns CDR1 SGHVS and CDR2 FQNEAQ. CDR3 length: 18 amino acids. Here the CDR3 reads CASSHSEGRGASTDTQYF. The CDR3 DNA is TGTGCCAGCAGCCACTCGGAGGGGCGGGGGGCTAGCACAGATACGCAGTATTTT. Filled out from reference TRBV7-8 and TRBJ2-3, the complete variable domain reads GAGVSQSPRYKVAKRGQDVALRCDPISGHVSLFWYQQALGQGPEFLTYFQNEAQLDKSGLPSDRFFAERPEGSVSTLKIQRTQQEDSAVYLCASSHSEGRGASTDTQYFGPGTRLTVL.

The chain has TRBV27 and TRBJ2-1; D is undetermined. The germline V gene encodes CDR1 MNHEY and CDR2 SMNVEV (reference sequence). The V and J ends lost 4 bases and 7 bases respectively, with 11 bases between them. The CDR3 covers 13 residues. CDR3 residues: CASSSRSGNEQFF. CDR3 sequence (DNA): TGTGCCAGCAGTTCCCGTTCCGGGAATGAGCAGTTCTTC.

The V gene is TRBV7-9, the J gene TRBJ2-4; 9 nucleotides line up with TRBD2. The length of the CDR3 is 16 residues. Germline CDR1 SEHNR, CDR2 FQNEAQ (reference sequence). V was clipped by 2 bases and J by 8 bases; unmatched bases: 10. This chain's CDR3 is CASSLTAGGPPDIQYF. The CDR3, as DNA: TGTGCCAGCAGCTTAACGGCGGGGGGGCCCCCGGACATTCAGTACTTC.

The chain employs TRBV5-6 and TRBJ1-6, with D possibly TRBD1 on 5 matching bases. The germline CDR1 and CDR2 sequences are SGHDT and YYEEEE. V was pared by 3 bases and J by 7 bases, with 11 bases between. The CDR3 sequence is 14 residues long. The CDR3 here is CASSSGSRNSPLHF. The CDR3 nucleotides read TGTGCCAGCAGCTCAGGGTCGCGGAATTCACCCCTCCACTTT. Using reference TRBV5-6 and TRBJ1-6 for the parts outside the CDR3, the full variable domain is DAGVTQSPTHLIKTRGQQVTLRCSPKSGHDTVSWYQQALGQGPQFIFQYYEEEERQRGNFPDRFSGHQFPNYSSELNVNALLLGDSALYLCASSSGSRNSPLHFGNGTRLTVT.

The chain has TRBV28 and TRBJ2-5, with D tentatively TRBD2 (5 bases). V was clipped by 6 bases and J by 2 bases, with 10 bases between them. This CDR3 is 13 amino acids long. The germline V gene encodes CDR1 MDHEN and CDR2 SYDVKM. Here the CDR3 DNA reads TGTGCCAGCAGACGGACTGAACAAGAGACCCAGTACTTC. It is translated as CASRRTEQETQYF.

V and J are TRBV15 and TRBJ1-2, with a weak D call TRBD1 (5 bases). CDR1 is LNHNV and CDR2 is YYDKDF in the germline V gene (reference sequence). The CDR3 runs 14 residues. The V end lost 0 bases, the J end lost 4 bases, and 9 bases lay between the germline ends. DNA of the CDR3: TGTGCCACCAGCAGAGAGGGGGGGACCTATGGCTACACCTTC. Amino acids: CATSREGGTYGYTF.

V usage is TRBV27 and J usage is TRBJ2-7, with D hard to call. The CDR3 sequence is 13 residues long. The germline V gene encodes CDR1 MNHEY and CDR2 SMNVEV (reference sequence). V lost 3 bases to trimming and J lost 6 bases, with 12 bases between them. CDR3 in amino acids: CASSFLPVSEQYF. In nucleotides, the CDR3 is TGTGCCAGCAGTTTTCTCCCCGTCAGCGAGCAGTACTTC.

The chain joins TRBV27 to TRBJ2-7; 9 bases align to TRBD2. The CDR3 totals 15 residues. V dropped 2 bases and J dropped 3; count of bases not matched to a gene: 5. The germline V gene has CDR1 MNHEY and CDR2 SMNVEV (reference sequence). The chain's CDR3 is CASSLRKLAGYEQYF. CDR3 bases: TGTGCCAGCAGTTTACGGAAACTAGCGGGCTACGAGCAGTACTTC.

The genes are TRBV27 and TRBJ2-7; a weak D match, TRBD2 (6 bases). CDR3 size: 14 residues. Trimming left V 6 bases short and J 4 bases short, with 16 bases between. Per germline, CDR1 MNHEY and CDR2 SMNVEV (reference sequence). CDR3 sequence (DNA): TGTGCCAGCAGGGGAGCGGGTGTCGGATACGAGCAGTACTTC. Encoded protein: CASRGAGVGYEQYF.

The rearrangement links TRBV7-2 to TRBJ2-1, with D possibly being TRBD1 (6 bases). Germline V lookup: CDR1 SGHTA, CDR2 FQGNSA. Trimming left V 3 bases short and J 8 bases short, with 8 bases between. This CDR3 spans 12 amino acids. The CDR3, as DNA: TGTGCCAGCAGCTTTTCAGGGGATGAGCAGTTCTTC. Translation gives CASSFSGDEQFF.

The chain has TRBV10-2 and TRBJ2-7; TRBD2 matches at 12 bases. This CDR3 region has 16 residues. V shed 6 bases and J 0 bases; nucleotides not matched to a gene: 6. Germline V CDR1 and CDR2: WSHSY, SAAADI. The CDR3 reads CASRLAGGLSSYEQYF. CDR3 in DNA: TGCGCCAGCAGACTAGCGGGGGGCCTGTCCTCCTACGAGCAGTACTTC.

The chain has TRBV6-1 and TRBJ1-5, with 7 positions matching TRBD1. Trimming removed 4 bases from V and 6 bases from J; junction bases left unmatched: 12. This CDR3 comprises 16 residues. Germline CDR1 reads MNHNS; CDR2 reads SASEGT. The CDR3 coding sequence is TGTGCCAGCAGTGTCGAACAGGGGTATAGCGGTCAGCCCCAGCATTTT. Translation gives CASSVEQGYSGQPQHF.

The V and J genes are TRBV19 and TRBJ2-2; 9 bases agree with TRBD2. CDR3 length: 15 amino acids. The germline V gene has CDR1 LNHDA and CDR2 SQIVND (reference sequence). The V gene end was trimmed by 6 bases and the J gene end by 4 bases; junction bases not matched to a gene: 6. The CDR3 protein is CASSEKAGGTGELFF. The DNA of the CDR3 is TGTGCCAGTAGCGAAAAAGCGGGGGGCACCGGGGAGCTGTTTTTT.

The chain recombines TRBV2 with TRBJ1-2, with 10 bases aligning to TRBD1. The CDR3 loop spans 12 amino acids. Trimming removed 6 bases from V and 7 bases from J; junction bases left unmatched: 2. Germline V gene lookup returns CDR1 SNHLY and CDR2 FYNNEI. The CDR3 is CASSDRGPGYTF. DNA of the CDR3: TGTGCCAGCAGCGACAGGGGGCCTGGCTACACCTTC.

The chain is built from TRBV6-1 and TRBJ2-1; 7 bases align to TRBD1. This CDR3 contains 15 residues. After removal of 1 base from V and 7 bases from J, the junction contained 7 bases not matched to a gene. Germline V gives CDR1 MNHNS, CDR2 SASEGT. The DNA for the CDR3 is TGTGCCAGCAGTGAAGTTCGGGCAGGGGGAAATGAGCAGTTCTTC. Translating it yields CASSEVRAGGNEQFF.

The V call is TRBV19, the J call TRBJ1-3; 8 positions match TRBD1. CDR1 is LNHDA and CDR2 is SQIVND in the germline V gene (reference sequence). The J segment lost 2 bases and the V segment lost 9 bases, leaving 9 bases of the junction unmatched. This CDR3 has 15 amino acids. The CDR3, as DNA: TGTGCCAGCGGACTCCAGGGGGCCCCTGGAAACACCATATATTTT. Translated, it gives CASGLQGAPGNTIYF. Complete variable domain (other parts from reference TRBV19 and TRBJ1-3): DGGITQSPKYLFRKEGQNVTLSCEQNLNHDAMYWYRQDPGQGLRLIYYSQIVNDFQKGDIAEGYSVSREKKESFPLTVTSAQKNPTAFYLCASGLQGAPGNTIYFGEGSWLTVV.